The 32 T cell receptor beta chains below come from one sample, sequenced in a study of T cells in Graves' hyperthyroidism and ophthalmopathy. TCR beta CDR3 sequences were amplified from RNA transcripts. The study used the HTBI primer set for a first-round RT-PCR of the TCR CDR3. TCRdb analysed the multiplex PCR reads with MiXCR anew, one entry per CDR3 protein. The sample lists about 840,000 distinct CDR3 sequences, 38% occurring once. Input material: blood. All receptors come from a man younger than 30 with Graves' hyperthyroidism.

This chain uses TRBV5-4 with TRBJ1-2; 11 bases are a match to TRBD1. V lost 4 bases, J lost 4 bases, and 9 bases stayed unmatched. Germline-derived CDR1 and CDR2 are SGHNT and YYREEE (reference sequence). The CDR3 consists of 16 residues. The CDR3 bases are TGTGCCAGCAGCCCTGGACAGGGGGCTTATAGCTATGGCTACACCTTC. Protein: CASSPGQGAYSYGYTF.

This clonotype appeared many times. This chain links TRBV9 with TRBJ2-6; D remains ambiguous. Trimming left V 5 bases short and J 5 bases short, with 8 bases between. The CDR3 has 13 amino acids. Germline values: CDR1 SGDLS, CDR2 YYNGEE. CDR3 region: CASRMVRANVLTF. The CDR3 DNA follows: TGTGCCAGCAGGATGGTCAGGGCCAACGTCCTGACTTTC.

This clonotype was picked up many times. The chain has TRBV10-3 and TRBJ2-5, with TRBD1 identical over 10 bases. Germline CDR1 and CDR2: ENHRY and SYGVKD. The CDR3 extends over 16 amino acids. V dropped 3 bases and J dropped 4; count of bases not matched to a gene: 8. CDR3 region: CAISDRDRGGGETQYF. The CDR3 DNA follows: TGTGCCATCAGTGACCGGGACAGGGGAGGAGGAGAGACCCAGTACTTC.

Turning to this clonotype: At one end the junction does not follow the germline gene, possibly because of a read error. This rearrangement joins TRBV7-2 to TRBJ1-5; D is unresolved. The germline CDR1 and CDR2 sequences are SGHTA and FQGNSA. CDR3 length: 16 amino acids. This chain's CDR3 is CASSRGGVRGNQPQHF. The CDR3 DNA reads TGCGCCAGCAGCCGCGGTGGGGTTCGAGGCAATCAGCCCCAGCATTTT.

V is TRBV9 and J is TRBJ1-4, with a tentative D call TRBD1 (5 bases). The length of the CDR3 is 14 residues. Trimming took 3 bases from V and 10 from J, leaving 16 bases between them. Looked up from germline, CDR1 is SGDLS and CDR2 is YYNGEE. The CDR3 DNA sequence: TGTGCCAGCAGCGCGGGTCTCGGGAGGGGAAAACTGTTTTTT. This encodes CASSAGLGRGKLFF. Supplemented by reference TRBV9 and TRBJ1-4, the full variable domain reads DSGVTQTPKHLITATGQRVTLRCSPRSGDLSVYWYQQSLDQGLQFLIQYYNGEERAKGNILERFSAQQFPDLHSELNLSSLELGDSALYFCASSAGLGRGKLFFGSGTQLSVL.

This clonotype was found many times. The chain couples TRBV5-1 to TRBJ2-7, with no clear D. Germline CDR1 SGHRS, CDR2 YFSETQ. The CDR3 consists of 12 residues. The V and J ends lost 4 bases and 4 bases respectively, with 9 bases between them. The CDR3 nucleotides are TGCGCCAGCAGCCACACGGGTTACGAGCAGTACTTC. This translates into CASSHTGYEQYF.

In its sample, this clonotype was seen a few times. The J gene is TRBJ1-1, the V gene TRBV19; D remains unclear. Germline V gene data show CDR1 as LNHDA and CDR2 as SQIVND (reference sequence). The CDR3 contains 15 residues. The V end was cut by 0 bases, the J end by 6 bases, with 14 bases between. The CDR3, as DNA: TGTGCCAGTAGTATAGATCCCGGCCCTGACTCTGAAGCTTTCTTT. It translates to CASSIDPGPDSEAFF.

V gene TRBV4-1 combines with J gene TRBJ1-1, with 7 positions matching TRBD1. V was clipped by 4 bases and J by 4 bases; unmatched bases: 12. The CDR3 consists of 16 residues. CDR1 is MGHRA and CDR2 is YSYEKL in the germline V gene. CDR3 bases: TGCGCCAGCAGCCGGATTTTAGGGGGCGGTGGCACTGAAGCTTTCTTT. Translation gives CASSRILGGGGTEAFF.

This clonotype was found a few times. The chain employs TRBV4-1 and TRBJ2-7; D possibly corresponds to TRBD1 (6 bases). The CDR3 covers 15 residues. Germline assignment: CDR1 MGHRA and CDR2 YSYEKL. The V end lost 3 bases, the J end lost 9 bases, and 21 bases lay between the germline ends. The CDR3 bases are TGCGCCAGCAGCCACCTCACAGGGACGGGTCAGGGGCAGTACTTC. Translation: CASSHLTGTGQGQYF.

This clonotype was counted ten times or more. The chain joins TRBV29-1 to TRBJ1-1; no clear D. CDR3 size: 10 residues. CDR1 SQVTM and CDR2 ANQGSEA come from the germline V gene. Trimming shortened V by 7 bases and J by 5 bases, and 8 bases separated the two germline ends. DNA for the CDR3: TGCAGCGCCGAGGGTACTGAAGCTTTCTTT. Its protein product is CSAEGTEAFF.

In its sample, this clonotype was seen a few times. The V and J genes are TRBV10-3 and TRBJ2-5; 10 bases fit TRBD2. The CDR3 totals 14 residues. With 10 bases clipped from V and 5 bases from J, the junction kept 10 bases outside the gene matches. From germline, CDR1 is ENHRY and CDR2 SYGVKD. The CDR3 spells CASMDSGGQETQYF. DNA for the CDR3: TGTGCCAGCATGGATAGCGGGGGGCAGGAGACCCAGTACTTC.

This clonotype was seen repeatedly, ten times or more. This rearrangement joins TRBV6-5 to TRBJ1-5; tentative D call: TRBD1 (6 bases). CDR3 length: 13 amino acids. The V and J ends lost 6 bases and 5 bases respectively, with 11 bases between them. Germline V gene lookup returns CDR1 MNHEY and CDR2 SVGAGI. The CDR3 nucleotides read TGTGCCAGCAGCCGTGGACAGTATCAGCCCCAGCATTTT. Its translation: CASSRGQYQPQHF.

In this sample, this clonotype turned up a few times. This rearrangement joins TRBV6-5 to TRBJ1-1; D not certain. Germline CDR1 is MNHEY and CDR2 is SVGAGI. The CDR3 has 15 residues. Trimming took off 8 bases at V and 4 bases at J, with 20 bases between the two ends. The CDR3 sequence: CASFIVSTVSTEAFF. As DNA, the CDR3 is TGTGCCAGCTTCATTGTGAGCACAGTGAGCACTGAAGCTTTCTTT.

Only a few counts were recorded for this clonotype. The CDR3 nucleotides read TGTGCCAGCAGGACGACAGGGGCCAACGTCCTGACTTTC. Translating it yields CASRTTGANVLTF. The chain links TRBV2 to TRBJ2-6, with D unclear. The CDR3 is 13 amino acids. Germline V gene lookup returns CDR1 SNHLY and CDR2 FYNNEI. V was clipped by 6 bases and J by 4 bases, with 7 bases between them.

Details on this clonotype: A much larger clone is a single base away; this may be a read error. V and J are TRBV2 and TRBJ1-6, with TRBD1 identical over 8 bases. The CDR3 length is 16 residues. CDR1 and CDR2 from the germline V gene are SNHLY and FYNNEI. The CDR3 region has the DNA TGTGCCAGCAGTTCAGGGGGCGCATCCTATAGTTCACCCCTCCACTTT. Encoded protein: CASSSGGASYSSPLHF.

This clonotype has more than one count but fewer than ten. V is TRBV6-1 and J is TRBJ1-2; D not certain. The germline V gene encodes CDR1 MNHNS and CDR2 SASEGT. Deletions cut 0 bases from V and 3 bases from J, with 14 bases between. This CDR3 spans 16 amino acids. This CDR3 reads CASSEALRGDDYGYTF. In nucleotides, the CDR3 is TGTGCCAGCAGTGAAGCGCTTCGAGGAGACGACTATGGCTACACCTTC.

The chain combines TRBV12-3 or TRBV12-4 with TRBJ2-7; maybe TRBD2 (7 bases). V was trimmed by 8 bases and J by 6 bases, leaving 17 bases between them. The CDR3 has 13 amino acids. The CDR3 sequence: CASSPSGGSEQYF. In DNA, the CDR3 is TGTGCCAGCTCACCCTCGGGGGGCAGCGAGCAGTACTTC.

The genes are TRBV25-1 and TRBJ1-6; 8 bases align to TRBD1. The CDR3 is 15 amino acids. Per germline, CDR1 MGHDK and CDR2 SYGVNS. V gave up 5 bases and J gave up 5 bases; unmatched junction bases: 5. The CDR3: CASSWGQAHNSPLHF. In DNA, the CDR3 is TGTGCCAGCAGTTGGGGACAGGCTCATAATTCACCCCTCCACTTT.

On this clonotype: One end of the junction varies from germline; a read error may be responsible. The V gene is TRBV12-3 or TRBV12-4, the J gene TRBJ2-7; D gene uncertain. The CDR3 contains 11 residues. This CDR3 is CASSPNYGQYF. The CDR3 bases are TGTGCCAGCAGTCCCAACTACGGGCAGTACTTC.

This chain uses TRBV12-3 or TRBV12-4 with TRBJ1-5; TRBD1 aligns across 10 bases. V gave up 5 bases and J gave up 5 bases; unmatched junction bases: 6. The CDR3 is 15 residues long. In DNA form, the CDR3 reads TGTGCCAGCAGTCGGACAGGGGGAGTGGATCAGCCCCAGCATTTT. It yields the protein CASSRTGGVDQPQHF.

V usage is TRBV2 and J usage is TRBJ1-2; a possible D gene is TRBD1 (6 bases). CDR3 length: 13 amino acids. Germline-derived CDR1 and CDR2 are SNHLY and FYNNEI. The germline V and J ends were trimmed by 4 bases and 4 bases, with 10 bases remaining between them. The CDR3 is CASSAGALYGYTF. Written as DNA, the CDR3 is TGTGCCAGCAGTGCGGGGGCCCTCTATGGCTACACCTTC.

Only one count was recorded for this clonotype. Since a much larger clone is just one base distant, this may be a read error. This chain joins TRBV7-2 and TRBJ1-1, with 7 nucleotides matching TRBD1. Germline V gene sequence: CDR1 SGHTA, CDR2 FQGNSA. This CDR3 has 14 residues. V shed 2 bases, J shed 9 bases, and the junction held 9 bases outside the gene matches. This CDR3 is CASSLIKWTGKAFF. CDR3 in DNA: TGTGCCAGCAGCTTAATCAAATGGACAGGAAAAGCTTTCTTT.

The chain couples TRBV11-2 to TRBJ2-5; 8 nucleotides agree with TRBD1. V was clipped by 5 bases and J by 3 bases; unmatched bases: 8. Germline V gene lookup returns CDR1 SGHAT and CDR2 FQNNGV. The CDR3 spans 15 residues. The chain's CDR3 is CASSGRTGTEETQYF. The CDR3 bases are TGTGCCAGCAGCGGAAGGACAGGGACGGAAGAGACCCAGTACTTC.

A single count supports this clonotype. The conserved final phenylalanine or tryptophan is absent from the CDR3, which likely points to a read error. No DNA is shown, since the ends of the CDR3 on it are uncertain; the CDR3 is the one TCRdb lists. The V gene is TRBV10-2, the J gene TRBJ1-6. In germline, CDR1 is WSHSY, CDR2 SAAADI. Inclusive of both ends, the CDR3 amounts to 16 amino acids. CDR3: CASQLGSSSYNSPLQL.

This clonotype has just a few counts. V and J are TRBV12-3 or TRBV12-4 and TRBJ2-5; 9 bases map to TRBD2. The CDR3 spans 13 residues. V lost 6 bases, J lost 3 bases, and 2 bases stayed unmatched. In nucleotides, the CDR3 is TGTGCCAGCAGGATAGCGGGGGAAGAGACCCAGTACTTC. Translating gives CASRIAGEETQYF.

This clonotype occurred many times. The chain combines TRBV29-1 with TRBJ1-1; TRBD1 matches 7 bases. Germline V gives CDR1 SQVTM, CDR2 ANQGSEA. V was clipped by 7 bases and J by 5 bases; unmatched bases: 7. The CDR3 covers 12 residues. CDR3 amino acids: CSADNRGTEAFF. The CDR3 region has the DNA TGCAGCGCCGACAACAGGGGAACTGAAGCTTTCTTT.

This clonotype has a count of ten or more. The rearrangement links TRBV20-1 to TRBJ1-1, with D possibly TRBD1 on 5 matching bases. Germline V gives CDR1 DFQATT, CDR2 SNEGSKA (reference sequence). The CDR3 is made up of 13 amino acids. Deletions cut 6 bases from V and 4 bases from J, with 15 bases between. CDR3 sequence (DNA): TGCAGTGCAACTACCGACAGAGCCACTGAAGCTTTCTTT. Its translation: CSATTDRATEAFF.

The chain recombines TRBV24-1 with TRBJ1-1; tentatively, D is TRBD1 (6 bases). The V end lost 9 bases, the J end lost 9 bases, and 16 bases lay between the germline ends. CDR3 length: 12 residues. Germline CDR1 is KGHDR and CDR2 is SFDVKD. CDR3 sequence (DNA): TGTGCCACCCCGGACAGTATCTTTAAAGCTTTCTTT. This codes for CATPDSIFKAFF.

This clonotype was seen a few times. J is TRBJ1-6 and V is TRBV12-3 or TRBV12-4; D might be TRBD1 (6 bases). The CDR3 has 15 residues. The V and J ends lost 7 bases and 7 bases respectively, with 17 bases between them. CDR3 region: CASIPGGSGNSPLHF. Written as DNA, the CDR3 is TGTGCCAGCATCCCCGGGGGCTCGGGAAATTCACCCCTCCACTTT.

This clonotype occurred a few times. V is TRBV7-8 and J is TRBJ1-3; no clear D. This CDR3 contains 15 residues. Looked up from germline, CDR1 is SGHVS and CDR2 is FQNEAQ. Trimming took off 5 bases at V and 3 bases at J, with 14 bases between the two ends. CDR3 amino acids: CASSAGVGNGNTIYF. In DNA, the CDR3 is TGTGCCAGCAGCGCGGGTGTCGGGAATGGAAACACCATATATTTT.

This clonotype was seen a handful of times. The chain employs TRBV7-6 and TRBJ2-5; possible D gene TRBD1, 5 bases. Germline V lookup: CDR1 SGHVS, CDR2 FNYEAQ. The length of the CDR3 is 17 residues. The V and J ends lost 4 bases and 5 bases respectively, with 23 bases between them. The CDR3 coding sequence is TGTGCCAGCAGCTCAACAGGATTTGGCCCAGCGTCGGAGACCCAGTACTTC. This encodes CASSSTGFGPASETQYF.

The chain carries TRBV2 and TRBJ2-7, with 11 nucleotides matching TRBD2. Germline CDR1 is SNHLY and CDR2 is FYNNEI. V dropped 5 bases and J dropped 6; count of bases not matched to a gene: 12. CDR3 length: 16 amino acids. The DNA of the CDR3 is TGTGCCAGCAGTCCCCCCCTTGCTAGCGGGAGGAGCGAGCAGTACTTC. This codes for CASSPPLASGRSEQYF.